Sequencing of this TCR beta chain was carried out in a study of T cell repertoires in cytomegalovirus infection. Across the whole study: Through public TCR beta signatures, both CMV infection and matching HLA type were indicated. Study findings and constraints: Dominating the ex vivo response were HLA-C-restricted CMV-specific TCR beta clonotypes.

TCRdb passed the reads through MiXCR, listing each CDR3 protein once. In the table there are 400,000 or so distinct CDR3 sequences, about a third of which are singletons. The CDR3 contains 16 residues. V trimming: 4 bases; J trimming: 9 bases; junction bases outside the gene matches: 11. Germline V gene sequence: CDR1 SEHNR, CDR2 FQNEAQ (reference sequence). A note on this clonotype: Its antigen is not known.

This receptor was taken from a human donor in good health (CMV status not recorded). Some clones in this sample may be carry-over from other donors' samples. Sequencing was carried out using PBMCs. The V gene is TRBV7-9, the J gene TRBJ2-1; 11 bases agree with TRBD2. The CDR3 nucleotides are TGTGCCAGCAGCTCTACTAGCGGGGGCGGGTTCGTTGAGCAGTTCTTC. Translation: CASSSTSGGGFVEQFF.